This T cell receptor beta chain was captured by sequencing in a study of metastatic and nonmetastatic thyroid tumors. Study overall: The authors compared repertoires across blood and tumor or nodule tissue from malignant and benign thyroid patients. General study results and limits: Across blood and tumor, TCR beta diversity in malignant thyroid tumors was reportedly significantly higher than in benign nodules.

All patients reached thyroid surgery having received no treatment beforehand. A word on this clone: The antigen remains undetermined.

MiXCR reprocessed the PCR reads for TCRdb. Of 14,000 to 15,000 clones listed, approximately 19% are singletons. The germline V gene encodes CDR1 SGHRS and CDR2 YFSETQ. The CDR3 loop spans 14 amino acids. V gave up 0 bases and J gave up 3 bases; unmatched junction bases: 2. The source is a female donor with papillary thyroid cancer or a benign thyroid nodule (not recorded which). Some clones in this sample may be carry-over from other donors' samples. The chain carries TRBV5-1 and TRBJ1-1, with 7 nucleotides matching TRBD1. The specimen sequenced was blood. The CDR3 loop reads CASSLVRGDTEAFF. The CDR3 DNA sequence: TGCGCCAGCAGCTTGGTCAGGGGGGACACTGAAGCTTTCTTT.